This TCR beta chain was recorded in a study of T-cell reconstitution after alpha-beta-depleted transplantation in children. Broader study findings: It was newly produced T cells that mostly accounted for T-cell counts and diversity one year after transplant.

The CDR3 contains 16 residues. V shed 1 base and J shed 3 bases, with 13 bases lying between them. Germline V gene lookup returns CDR1 SGDLS and CDR2 YYNGEE. Unique molecular identifiers featured in how the TCRbeta library was prepared. TCRdb passed the PCR reads through MiXCR, listing each CDR3 protein once. The sample includes some 600,000 distinct CDR3 sequences, 10% to 15% of them seen just once. In this sample, this clonotype turned up many times. The antigen is undetermined. Here the sequenced sample was PBMCs, mostly from graft donor cells, taken 360 days after TCRalphabeta/CD19-depleted stem cell transplant. The clonotype comes from a male patient under 18 who had a stem cell transplant for acute myeloid leukemia, so the T cells may come from the graft donor. The chain couples TRBV9 to TRBJ2-2, with D possibly being TRBD1 (6 bases). CDR3 nucleotides: TGTGCCAGCAGCGTATTTCCTACAGGGTACACCGGGGAGCTGTTTTTT. Residues: CASSVFPTGYTGELFF.